Here is one T cell receptor (beta chain) with its context. What it binds is not known. Data came from immunoSEQ multiplex PCR; TCRdb stores just in-frame clones and leaves some out. The sample lists about 40,000 clones; 70% to 90% were seen once. The entry originates in a study of lymphopenia after photon versus proton radiotherapy. Study-wide results and caveats: Photon-treated patients lost naive T cells and TCR diversity; proton-treated stayed stable. After the lymphocyte nadir, photon-treated repertoires showed oligoclonal expansion, especially of CD8+ Temra cells.

The CDR3 contains 15 residues. Germline CDR1 reads SGHTA; CDR2 reads FQGNSA. Trimming took off 5 bases at V and 0 bases at J, with 14 bases between the two ends. This specimen consisted of peripheral blood, obtained from a patient treated with proton-based radiotherapy. This chain uses TRBV7-2 with TRBJ2-7; D is perhaps TRBD2 (5 bases). The sequence derives from a woman in her 70s with pancreatic cancer. Some clones in this sample may be carry-over from other donors' samples. This CDR3 is CASSTASLSSYEQYF. CDR3 nucleotides: TGTGCCAGCAGCACCGCTAGCTTAAGCTCCTACGAGCAGTACTTC.